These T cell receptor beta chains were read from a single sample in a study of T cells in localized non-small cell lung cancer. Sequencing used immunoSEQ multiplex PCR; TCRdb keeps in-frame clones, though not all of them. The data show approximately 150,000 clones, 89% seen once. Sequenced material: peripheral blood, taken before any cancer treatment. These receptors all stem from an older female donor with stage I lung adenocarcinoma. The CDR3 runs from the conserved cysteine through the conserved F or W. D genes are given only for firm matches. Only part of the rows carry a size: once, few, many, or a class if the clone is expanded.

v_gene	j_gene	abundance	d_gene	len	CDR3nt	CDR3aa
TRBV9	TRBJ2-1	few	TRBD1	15	TGTGCCAGCAGCGCTGACGGGACAGGGGTACGTGAGCAGTTCTTC	CASSADGTGVREQFF
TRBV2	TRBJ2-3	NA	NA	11	TGTGCCAGCAGTGAGAGGGATACGCAGTATTTT	CASSERDTQYF
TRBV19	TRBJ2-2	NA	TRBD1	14	TGTGCCACCCGGGACAGAATGAACACCGGGGAGCTGTTTTTT	CATRDRMNTGELFF
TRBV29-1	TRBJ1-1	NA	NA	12	TGCAGCGTTGAAGGAAACAGGGCTGAAGCTTTCTTT	CSVEGNRAEAFF
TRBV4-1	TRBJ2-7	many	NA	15	TGCGCCAGCAGCCGAAGGGCAGGAGGTCCCTACGAGCAGTACTTC	CASSRRAGGPYEQYF
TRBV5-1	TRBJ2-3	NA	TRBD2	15	TGCGCCAGCAGCTTACAGACTAGCGGCACAGATACGCAGTATTTT	CASSLQTSGTDTQYF
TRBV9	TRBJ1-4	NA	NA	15	TGTGCCAGCAGCCTTTCAGTTGCAACTAATGAAAAACTGTTTTTT	CASSLSVATNEKLFF
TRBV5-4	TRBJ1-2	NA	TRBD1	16	TGTGCCAGCAGCTCAATCCTCAGGGGGCCCCGGCATGGCTACACCTTC	CASSSILRGPRHGYTF
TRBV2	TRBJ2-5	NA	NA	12	TGTGCCAGCAGTGGGCAGAAAGAGACCCAGTACTTC	CASSGQKETQYF
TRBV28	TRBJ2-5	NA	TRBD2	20	TGTGCCAGCAGTGCCCTCACAGGGGAGGGGGGACTAGCGGGAATAGAGACCCAGTACTTC	CASSALTGEGGLAGIETQYF
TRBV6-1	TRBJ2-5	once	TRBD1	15	TGTGCCAGCAGTGAAGCTGGGACAGGGAAGGAGACCCAGTACTTC	CASSEAGTGKETQYF
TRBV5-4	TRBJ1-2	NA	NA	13	TGTGCCAGCAGCCCGGCTGGGATGGATGGCTACACCTTC	CASSPAGMDGYTF
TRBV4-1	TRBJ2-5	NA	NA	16	TGCGCCAGCAGCCAAGGGACCCTACGATTCCAAGAGACCCAGTACTTC	CASSQGTLRFQETQYF
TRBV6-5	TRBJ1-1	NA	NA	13	TGTGCCAGCTCCACCCGAGGGCATTCGGGAGCTTTCTTT	CASSTRGHSGAFF
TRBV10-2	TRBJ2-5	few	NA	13	TGCGCCAGCAGCCAGGACACCCAAGAGACCCAGTACTTC	CASSQDTQETQYF
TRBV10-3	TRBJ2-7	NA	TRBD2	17	TGTGCCCTTTCCACGGGACTAGCGGGAGCAGGAGGATACGAGCAGTACTTC	CALSTGLAGAGGYEQYF
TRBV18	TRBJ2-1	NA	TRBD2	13	TGTGCCAGCTCCACGGGGGGTACGTATGAGCAGTTCTTC	CASSTGGTYEQFF
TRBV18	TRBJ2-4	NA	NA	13	TGTGCCAGCTCACCAGTAGCCAAAAACATTCAGTACTTC	CASSPVAKNIQYF
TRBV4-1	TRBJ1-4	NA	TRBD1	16	TGCGCCAGCAGCCCGGGACAGGGACAGTTTCGTGAAAAACTGTTTTTT	CASSPGQGQFREKLFF
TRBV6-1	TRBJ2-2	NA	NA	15	TGTGCCAGCCGTGGAGTGGGGCTGAACACCGGGGAGCTGTTTTTT	CASRGVGLNTGELFF
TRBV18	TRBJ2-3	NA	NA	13	TGTGCCAGCTCCCCTAGTAGCCCAGATACGCAGTATTTT	CASSPSSPDTQYF
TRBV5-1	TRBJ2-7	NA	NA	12	TGCGCCAGCAGCTTGTCAGGGGGGAAGCAGTACTTC	CASSLSGGKQYF
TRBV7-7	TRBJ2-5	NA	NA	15	TGTGCCAGCAGCTTAGACCTAGCGTTGCAAGAGACCCAGTACTTC	CASSLDLALQETQYF
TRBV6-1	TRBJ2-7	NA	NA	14	TGTGCCAGCAGTGTTGGACTTAACTCCTACGAGCAGTACTTC	CASSVGLNSYEQYF
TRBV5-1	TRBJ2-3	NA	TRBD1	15	TGCGCCAGCACCGCCGGGACAGGGTACCCAGATACGCAGTATTTT	CASTAGTGYPDTQYF
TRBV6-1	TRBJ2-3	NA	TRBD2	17	TGTGCCAGCAGTGAGGGGGGACTAGCGGGAAACACAGATACGCAGTATTTT	CASSEGGLAGNTDTQYF
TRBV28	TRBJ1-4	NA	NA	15	TGTGCCAGCAGTCTCGAGCGGGACGAGTATGAAAAACTGTTTTTT	CASSLERDEYEKLFF
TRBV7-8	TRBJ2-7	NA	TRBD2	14	TGTGCCAGCAGCCGACTAGCGGGAGTAGGAGAGCAGTACTTC	CASSRLAGVGEQYF
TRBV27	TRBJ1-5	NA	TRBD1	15	TGTGCCAGCAGTTTATACGCCAGGGGGAATCAGCCCCAGCATTTT	CASSLYARGNQPQHF
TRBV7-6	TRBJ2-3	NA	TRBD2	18	TGTGCCAGCAGCTTAGCCCGACTAGCGGGAGGGCCCAGGGGTACGCAGTATTTT	CASSLARLAGGPRGTQYF
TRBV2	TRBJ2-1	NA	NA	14	TGTGCCAGCAGTGGGCCTATCTCGTTGAGAGAGCAGTTCTTC	CASSGPISLREQFF
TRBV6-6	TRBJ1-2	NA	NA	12	TGTGCCAGCCTCCTTGGCCCCTATGGCTACACCTTC	CASLLGPYGYTF
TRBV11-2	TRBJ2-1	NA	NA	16	TGTGCCAGCAGCCTCGTCCGGGGAGCCAGCTACAATGAGCAGTTCTTC	CASSLVRGASYNEQFF
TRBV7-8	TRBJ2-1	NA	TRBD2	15	TGTGCCAGCAGCCCCAGCGGGAGGGCGGCCGATGAGCAGTTCTTC	CASSPSGRAADEQFF
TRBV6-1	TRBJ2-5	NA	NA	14	TGTGCCAGCAGGATAACAGGGACCCAAGAGACCCAGTACTTC	CASRITGTQETQYF
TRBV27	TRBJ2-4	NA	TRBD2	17	TGTGCCAGCAGTTTAGGCCCCGGGAGGCCTCCAAAAAACATTCAGTACTTC	CASSLGPGRPPKNIQYF
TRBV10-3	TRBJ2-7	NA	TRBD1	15	TGTGCCATCAGTGAGGTCCCGACAGGGGTGGACGAGCAGTACTTC	CAISEVPTGVDEQYF
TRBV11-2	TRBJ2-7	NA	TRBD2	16	TGTGCCAGCAGCTTAGACGGGACTAGCGTTGGTTACGAGCAGTACTTC	CASSLDGTSVGYEQYF
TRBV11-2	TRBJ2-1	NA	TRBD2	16	TGTGCCAGCAGCTTAGGTTTCGGACTAGCCTACAATGAGCAGTTCTTC	CASSLGFGLAYNEQFF
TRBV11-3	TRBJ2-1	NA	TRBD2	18	TGTGCCAGCAGCTCTGGGACTAGCGGGAAATACTCCTACAATGAGCAGTTCTTC	CASSSGTSGKYSYNEQFF
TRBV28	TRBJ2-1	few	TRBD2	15	TGTGCCAGCAGACTGCTAGCGGGAGACCACAATGAGCAGTTCTTC	CASRLLAGDHNEQFF
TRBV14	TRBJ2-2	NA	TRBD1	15	TGTGCCAGCAAACCCAGGACAGGGGCGGCCGGGGAGCTGTTTTTT	CASKPRTGAAGELFF
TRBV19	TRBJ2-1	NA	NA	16	TGTGCCAGTAGGCCTCAGGGGAGTCTAGTATACAATGAGCAGTTCTTC	CASRPQGSLVYNEQFF
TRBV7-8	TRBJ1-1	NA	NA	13	TGTGCCAGCAGGCCGAGGGTGAACACTGAAGCTTTCTTT	CASRPRVNTEAFF